The TCR beta chain under discussion was sequenced for a study of shared clonotypes between healthy human individuals. Sorted-subset replicate PCR reactions contained 150 to 200 ng DNA, corresponding to 29,000 or so T cell genomes. Assay: immunoSEQ multiplex PCR; the TCRdb copy retains only in-frame clones and omits some. The data contain under 2.5 million clones, less than 95% of them seen just once; the ten biggest clones take up around 0.4%. Whole-study findings and limits: Generation probability values for non-shared clonotypes were lower than those for clonotypes shared by all four donors.

The CDR3 sequence is 18 residues long. Germline V lookup: CDR1 SGDLS, CDR2 YYNGEE. Unmatched junction bases numbered 9, after V lost 0 bases and J lost 1 base. Comments on this clone: Its antigen is undetermined.

The genes are TRBV9 and TRBJ2-1; 8 bases line up with TRBD2. This sequence originates from a man aged 18 to 29 in good health. Some clones in this sample may be carry-over from other donors' samples. The sequencing sample was made of naive CD4+ T cells from PBMCs. Subset defined: CD45RA+ positively selected. The CDR3 nucleotides read TGTGCCAGCAGCGTAGGGGGTAGCGGGGCCGGGTCCTACAATGAGCAGTTCTTC. This gives the protein CASSVGGSGAGSYNEQFF.